A single sample is the source of the 8 T cell receptor beta chains below, sequenced in a study of T-cell memory formation after mild COVID-19. TCRdb reanalysed the 5' RACE reads using MiXCR and keeps one entry per CDR3 protein. The sample gives 190,000 or so distinct CDR3 sequences, around a fifth of which show up once; roughly 23% is in the top ten. The sample was PBMCs or a T cell subset sorted from them (not recorded which). The receptor source for this set is an adult woman who had mild COVID-19 (a few samples of this study predate the infection). Cell type and time point are not known.

The table lists this clonotype with a few counts. V is TRBV9 and J is TRBJ2-7, with TRBD2 identical over 10 bases. J lost 3 bases, V lost 0 bases, and 3 bases had no gene match. Germline V gene data show CDR1 as SGDLS and CDR2 as YYNGEE. The CDR3 is 15 residues long. CDR3 loop: CASSVELAGIYEQYF. CDR3 nucleotide sequence: TGTGCCAGCAGCGTAGAACTAGCGGGGATCTACGAGCAGTACTTC. Using reference TRBV9 and TRBJ2-7 for the parts outside the CDR3, the full variable domain is DSGVTQTPKHLITATGQRVTLRCSPRSGDLSVYWYQQSLDQGLQFLIQYYNGEERAKGNILERFSAQQFPDLHSELNLSSLELGDSALYFCASSVELAGIYEQYFGPGTRLTVT.

The V gene is TRBV2, the J gene TRBJ2-3; no clear D. Trimming took off 2 bases at V and 4 bases at J, with 7 bases between the two ends. The CDR3 has 13 residues. Germline CDR1 SNHLY, CDR2 FYNNEI. The DNA for the CDR3 is TGTGCCAGCAGTGAAAGGCGGTCAGATACGCAGTATTTT. This gives the protein CASSERRSDTQYF.

This clonotype was observed a few times. The chain employs TRBV7-3 and TRBJ2-1, with 7 nucleotides matching TRBD2. With V trimmed by 1 base and J by 8 bases, 11 bases remained unmatched. Germline V gives CDR1 SGHTA, CDR2 FQGTGA. There are 16 residues in the CDR3. CDR3 protein: CASSLSPSGKYDEQFF. Written as DNA, the CDR3 is TGTGCCAGCAGCTTAAGTCCTAGCGGAAAGTATGATGAGCAGTTCTTC. Supplemented by reference TRBV7-3 and TRBJ2-1, the full variable domain reads GAGVSQTPSNKVTEKGKYVELRCDPISGHTALYWYRQSLGQGPEFLIYFQGTGAADDSGLPNDRFFAVRPEGSVSTLKIQRTERGDSAVYLCASSLSPSGKYDEQFFGPGTRLTVL.

V usage is TRBV6-2 or TRBV6-3 and J usage is TRBJ2-5, with D possibly being TRBD2 (6 bases). CDR1 and CDR2 (germline): MNHEY, SVGEGT. V lost 2 bases and J lost 4, with 20 bases in between. The CDR3 is 17 amino acids. As DNA, the CDR3 is TGTGCCAGCAGTTACGCGGGCGGGGAGCGCGTCGGAGAGACCCAGTACTTC. Protein: CASSYAGGERVGETQYF.

This clonotype appeared a few times. V usage is TRBV29-1 and J usage is TRBJ1-2; D perhaps matches TRBD1 (5 bases). The CDR3 is 12 amino acids. With 7 bases removed from V and 8 bases from J, the gap between germline ends came to 17 bases. The germline gives CDR1 SQVTM, CDR2 ANQGSEA. The chain's CDR3 is CSANRKEMGYTF. CDR3 sequence (DNA): TGCAGCGCAAACAGGAAGGAGATGGGCTACACCTTC.

The V call is TRBV7-9, the J call TRBJ2-7; 7 bases are shared with TRBD1. This CDR3 contains 15 residues. CDR1 SEHNR and CDR2 FQNEAQ come from the germline V gene (reference sequence). V was clipped by 5 bases and J by 3 bases; unmatched bases: 10. This chain's CDR3 is CASSTGTEDHYEQYF. CDR3 sequence (DNA): TGTGCCAGCAGCACCGGGACAGAGGACCACTACGAGCAGTACTTC.

The genes are TRBV5-1 and TRBJ2-1; 10 nucleotides match TRBD1. This CDR3 is 18 amino acids long. J gave up 3 bases and V 2 bases, and 11 bases lay outside the gene matches. Germline V CDR1 and CDR2: SGHRS, YFSETQ. The CDR3 coding sequence is TGCGCCAGCAGCTTATTTCGACCGGGGGACAGGGGCTACAATGAGCAGTTCTTC. Translation gives CASSLFRPGDRGYNEQFF.

This clonotype was detected only a few times. The V call is TRBV12-3 or TRBV12-4, the J call TRBJ2-7, with D hard to call. The V end was cut by 3 bases, the J end by 1 base, with 10 bases between. The CDR3 runs 14 residues. The CDR3 reads CASSFRLVSYEQYF. CDR3 nucleotides: TGTGCCAGCAGTTTTCGGCTAGTGTCCTACGAGCAGTACTTC.